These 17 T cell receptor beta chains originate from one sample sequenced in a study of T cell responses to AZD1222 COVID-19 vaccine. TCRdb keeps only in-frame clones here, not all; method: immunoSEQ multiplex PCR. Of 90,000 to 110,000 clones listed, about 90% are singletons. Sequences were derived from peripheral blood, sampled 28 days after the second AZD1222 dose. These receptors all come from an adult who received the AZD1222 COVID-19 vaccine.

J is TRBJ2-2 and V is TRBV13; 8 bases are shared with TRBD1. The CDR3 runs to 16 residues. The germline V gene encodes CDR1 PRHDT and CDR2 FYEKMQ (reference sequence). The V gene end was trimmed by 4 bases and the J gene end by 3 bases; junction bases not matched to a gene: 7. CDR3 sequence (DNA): TGTGCCAGCAGCTCCAACCCAGGGGGCTACACCGGGGAGCTGTTTTTT. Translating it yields CASSSNPGGYTGELFF. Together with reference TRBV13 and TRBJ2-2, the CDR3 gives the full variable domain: AAGVIQSPRHLIKEKRETATLKCYPIPRHDTVYWYQQGPGQDPQFLISFYEKMQSDKGSIPDRFSAQQFSDYHSELNMSSLELGDSALYFCASSSNPGGYTGELFFGEGSRLTVL.

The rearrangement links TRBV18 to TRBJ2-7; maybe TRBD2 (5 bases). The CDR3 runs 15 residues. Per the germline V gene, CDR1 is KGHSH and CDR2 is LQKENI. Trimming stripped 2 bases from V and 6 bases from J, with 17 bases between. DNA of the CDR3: TGTGCCAGCTCACCAGGCGGACTCTCACCCGGCGAGCAGTACTTC. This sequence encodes CASSPGGLSPGEQYF.

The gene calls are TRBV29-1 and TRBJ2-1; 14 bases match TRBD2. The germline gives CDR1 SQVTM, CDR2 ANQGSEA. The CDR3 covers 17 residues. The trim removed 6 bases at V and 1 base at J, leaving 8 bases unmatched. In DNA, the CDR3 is TGCAGCGTGGGGGGGACTAGCGGGAGTATGTCCTACAATGAGCAGTTCTTC. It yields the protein CSVGGTSGSMSYNEQFF.

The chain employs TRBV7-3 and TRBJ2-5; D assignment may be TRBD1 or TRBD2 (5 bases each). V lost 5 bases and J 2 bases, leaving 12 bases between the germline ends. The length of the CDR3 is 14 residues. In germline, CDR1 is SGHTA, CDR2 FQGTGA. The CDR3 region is CASSATGPQETQYF. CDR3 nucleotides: TGTGCCAGCAGCGCTACGGGACCGCAAGAGACCCAGTACTTC.

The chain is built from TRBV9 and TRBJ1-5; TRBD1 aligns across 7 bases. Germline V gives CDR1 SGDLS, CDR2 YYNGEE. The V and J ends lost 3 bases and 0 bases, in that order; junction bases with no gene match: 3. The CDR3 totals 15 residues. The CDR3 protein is CASSATGNSNQPQHF. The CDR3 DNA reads TGTGCCAGCAGCGCGACAGGGAATAGCAATCAGCCCCAGCATTTT.

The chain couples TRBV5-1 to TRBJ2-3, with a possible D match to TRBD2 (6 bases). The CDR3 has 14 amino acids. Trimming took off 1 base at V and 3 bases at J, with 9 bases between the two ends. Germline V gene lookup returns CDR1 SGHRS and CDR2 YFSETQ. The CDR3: CASSLSGATDTQYF. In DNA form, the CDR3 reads TGCGCCAGCAGCTTGTCGGGAGCGACAGATACGCAGTATTTT. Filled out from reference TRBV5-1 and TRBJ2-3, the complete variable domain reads KAGVTQTPRYLIKTRGQQVTLSCSPISGHRSVSWYQQTPGQGLQFLFEYFSETQRNKGNFPGRFSGRQFSNSRSEMNVSTLELGDSALYLCASSLSGATDTQYFGPGTRLTVL.

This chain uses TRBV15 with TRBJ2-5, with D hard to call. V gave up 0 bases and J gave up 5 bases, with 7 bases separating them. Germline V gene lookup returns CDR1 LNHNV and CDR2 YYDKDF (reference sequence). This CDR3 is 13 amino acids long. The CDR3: CATSRDLGETQYF. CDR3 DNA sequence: TGTGCCACCAGCAGAGATCTAGGGGAGACCCAGTACTTC.

The CDR3 coding sequence is TGTGCCACCAGTGACCGCCGGGGTAAAAAAATTCCCGGGGAGCTGTTTTTT. This encodes CATSDRRGKKIPGELFF. V gene TRBV24-1 combines with J gene TRBJ2-2; tentatively, D is TRBD2 (5 bases). The length of the CDR3 is 17 residues. The germline CDR1 and CDR2 sequences are KGHDR and SFDVKD. The V gene lost 4 bases and the J gene lost 6 bases, with 20 bases spanning the gap.

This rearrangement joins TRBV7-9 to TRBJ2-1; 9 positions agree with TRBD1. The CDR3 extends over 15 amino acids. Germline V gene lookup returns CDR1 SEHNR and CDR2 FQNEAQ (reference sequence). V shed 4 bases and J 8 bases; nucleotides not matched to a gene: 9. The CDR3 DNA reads TGTGCCAGCAGCTCCAGCCGGGACAGGGTCCATGAGCAGTTCTTC. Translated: CASSSSRDRVHEQFF.

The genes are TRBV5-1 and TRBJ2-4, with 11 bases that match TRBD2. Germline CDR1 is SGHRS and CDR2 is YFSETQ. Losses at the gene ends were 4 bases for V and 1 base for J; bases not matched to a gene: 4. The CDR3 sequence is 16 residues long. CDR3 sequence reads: CASSGLAGPAKNIQYF. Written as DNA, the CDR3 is TGCGCCAGCAGCGGACTAGCGGGTCCCGCCAAAAACATTCAGTACTTC. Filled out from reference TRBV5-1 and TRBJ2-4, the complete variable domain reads KAGVTQTPRYLIKTRGQQVTLSCSPISGHRSVSWYQQTPGQGLQFLFEYFSETQRNKGNFPGRFSGRQFSNSRSEMNVSTLELGDSALYLCASSGLAGPAKNIQYFGAGTRLSVL.

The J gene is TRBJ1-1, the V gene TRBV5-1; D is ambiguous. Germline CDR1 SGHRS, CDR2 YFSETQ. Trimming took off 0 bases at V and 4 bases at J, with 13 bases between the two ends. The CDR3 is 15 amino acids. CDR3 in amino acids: CASSLAKLRSTEAFF. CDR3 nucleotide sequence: TGCGCCAGCAGCTTGGCCAAGCTACGGAGCACTGAAGCTTTCTTT.

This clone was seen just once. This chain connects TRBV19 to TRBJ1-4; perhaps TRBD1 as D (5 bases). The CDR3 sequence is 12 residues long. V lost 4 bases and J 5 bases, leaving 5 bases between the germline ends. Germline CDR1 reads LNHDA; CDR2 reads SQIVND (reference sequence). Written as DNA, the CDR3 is TGTGCCAGTAGTACAGGGAATGAAAAACTGTTTTTT. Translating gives CASSTGNEKLFF.

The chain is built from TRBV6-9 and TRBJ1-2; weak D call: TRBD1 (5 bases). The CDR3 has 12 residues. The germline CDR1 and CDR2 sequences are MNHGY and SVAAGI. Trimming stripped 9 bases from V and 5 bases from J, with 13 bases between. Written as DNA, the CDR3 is TGTGCCAGTCCGACAGTTCATTATGGCTACACCTTC. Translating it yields CASPTVHYGYTF.

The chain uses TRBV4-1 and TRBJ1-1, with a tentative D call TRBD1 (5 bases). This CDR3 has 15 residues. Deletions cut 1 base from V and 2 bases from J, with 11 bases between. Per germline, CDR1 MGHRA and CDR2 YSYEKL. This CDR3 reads CASSQVAGENTEAFF. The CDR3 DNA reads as TGCGCCAGCAGCCAAGTTGCGGGGGAAAACACTGAAGCTTTCTTT.

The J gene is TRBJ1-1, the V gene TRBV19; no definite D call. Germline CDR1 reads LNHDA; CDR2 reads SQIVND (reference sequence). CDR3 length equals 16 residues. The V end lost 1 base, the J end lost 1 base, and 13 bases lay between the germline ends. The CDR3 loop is CASSIGELGRNTEAFF. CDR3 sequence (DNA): TGTGCCAGTAGTATAGGGGAATTAGGAAGGAACACTGAAGCTTTCTTT.

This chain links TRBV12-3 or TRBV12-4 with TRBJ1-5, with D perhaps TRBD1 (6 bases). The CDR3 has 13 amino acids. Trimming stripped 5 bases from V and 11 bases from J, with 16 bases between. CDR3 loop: CASSPRGGGSQHF. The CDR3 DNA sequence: TGTGCCAGCAGTCCCAGGGGCGGGGGATCCCAGCATTTT.

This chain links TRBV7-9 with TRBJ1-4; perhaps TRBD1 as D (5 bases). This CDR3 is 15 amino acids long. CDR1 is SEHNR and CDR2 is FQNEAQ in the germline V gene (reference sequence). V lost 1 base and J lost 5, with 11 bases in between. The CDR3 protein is CASSLGRQPNEKLFF. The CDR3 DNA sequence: TGTGCCAGCAGCTTAGGCCGACAGCCCAATGAAAAACTGTTTTTT. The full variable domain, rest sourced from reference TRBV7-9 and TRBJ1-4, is DTGVSQNPRHKITKRGQNVTFRCDPISEHNRLYWYRQTLGQGPEFLTYFQNEAQLEKSRLLSDRFSAERPKGSFSTLEIQRTEQGDSAMYLCASSLGRQPNEKLFFGSGTQLSVL.